The present T cell receptor (beta chain) was sequenced within a study of Ad26.COV2.S vaccination and SARS-CoV-2 variants. Whole-study context: The donor was enrolled in the Ad26.COV2.S arm of the COV1001 trial.

Findings and limits, study-wide: Vaccine recipients and placebo recipients showed similar non-spike TCR breadth.

A note on this clone: Its specificity is unknown.

Indicated treatment: some 20 received Ad26.COV2.S at low or high dose, single or two shots; about five received placebo; per-sample allocation not given. Samples were taken on day 63 after the first vaccine or placebo injection. The method was immunoSEQ multiplex PCR; TCRdb's version includes in-frame clones alone and lacks a portion of them. The data show about half a million clones, with 80% to 90% seen just once and over 1.5% held by the top ten. Here the sequenced sample was peripheral blood, taken in a trial of Ad26.COV2.S vaccine versus placebo. The source of this sequence is a person aged 18-65 years who received the Ad26.COV2.S COVID-19 vaccine or a placebo.

The CDR3 sequence is CASSPSKIQETQYF. The CDR3 nucleotides read TGTGCCAGCTCACCATCCAAGATCCAAGAGACCCAGTACTTC. This sequence joins TRBV18 and TRBJ2-5; D remains ambiguous. CDR1 KGHSH and CDR2 LQKENI come from the germline V gene. V lost 2 bases and J lost 1, with 8 bases in between. The CDR3 is 14 residues long.